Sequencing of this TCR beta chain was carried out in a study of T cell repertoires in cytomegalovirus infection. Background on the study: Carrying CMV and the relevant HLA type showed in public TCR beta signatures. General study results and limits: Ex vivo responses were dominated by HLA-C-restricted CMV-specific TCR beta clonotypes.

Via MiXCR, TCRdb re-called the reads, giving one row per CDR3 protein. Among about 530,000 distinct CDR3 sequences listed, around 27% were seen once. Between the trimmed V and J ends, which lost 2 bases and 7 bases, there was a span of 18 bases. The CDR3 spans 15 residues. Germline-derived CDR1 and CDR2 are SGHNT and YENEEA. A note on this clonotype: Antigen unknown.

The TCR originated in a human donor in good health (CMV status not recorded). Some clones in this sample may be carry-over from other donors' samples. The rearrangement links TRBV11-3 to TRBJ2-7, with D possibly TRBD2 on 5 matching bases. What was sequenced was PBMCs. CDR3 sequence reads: CASSLRLGPRGEQYV. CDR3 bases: TGTGCCAGCAGCTTAAGATTAGGACCTAGAGGGGAGCAGTACGTC.